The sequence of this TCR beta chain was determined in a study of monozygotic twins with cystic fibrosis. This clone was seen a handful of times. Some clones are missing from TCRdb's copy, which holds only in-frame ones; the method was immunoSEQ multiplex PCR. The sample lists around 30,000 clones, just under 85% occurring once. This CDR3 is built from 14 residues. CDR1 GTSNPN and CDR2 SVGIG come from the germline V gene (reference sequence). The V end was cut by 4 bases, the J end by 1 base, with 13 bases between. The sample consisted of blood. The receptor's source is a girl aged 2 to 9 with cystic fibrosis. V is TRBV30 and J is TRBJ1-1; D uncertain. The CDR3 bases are TGTGCCTGGACTAAAGCGACGGCGAACACTGAAGCTTTCTTT. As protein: CAWTKATANTEAFF.